Sequencing of this TCR beta chain was carried out in a study of blood T cells in healthy people across ages. About the research overall: Every two T cells gave about one barcoded beta molecule via template switching.

Using a J-beta primer mix together with a sample-barcoded 5' primer, a second PCR was run for about 6 to 11 cycles. Each cDNA molecule was tagged by a template-switch adaptor with 12 random nucleotides. TCRdb used MiXCR to reprocess the 5' RACE reads, holding one entry per CDR3 protein. Of roughly 1,500,000 distinct CDR3 sequences in the sample, roughly 40% were seen once. Worth noting for this clonotype: The antigen is not known.

Whole-study findings and limits: Researchers judged that diversity estimates from one million T cells fell short of true values.

Germline assignment: CDR1 DFQATT and CDR2 SNEGSKA (reference sequence). The V and J ends lost 0 bases and 9 bases respectively, with 9 bases between them. The CDR3 extends over 12 amino acids. The clonotype originates from a woman between 18 and 29 years old in good health. The chain joins TRBV20-1 to TRBJ2-4, with D possibly matching TRBD2 (5 bases). Sequences were obtained from blood. This chain's CDR3 is CSARDRGSIQYF. CDR3 coding DNA: TGCAGTGCTAGAGATCGGGGTAGCATTCAGTACTTC.